Following are 19 T cell receptor beta chains from one sample sequenced in a study of blood T cell repertoires in COVID-19. The method was immunoSEQ multiplex PCR; TCRdb's version includes in-frame clones alone and lacks a portion of them. The sample has 200,000 to 250,000 clones; around 88% are singletons. The specimen sequenced was PBMCs or T cells enriched from blood (not recorded which). The receptors derive from a woman between 50 and 59 years old with acute COVID-19.

Turning to this clone: At one of its ends the junction is not consistent with the germline gene, which may arise from a read error. This rearrangement joins TRBV27 to TRBJ1-6, with a possible D match to TRBD1 (5 bases). This CDR3 comprises 16 residues. CDR1 MNHEY and CDR2 SMNVEV come from the germline V gene (reference sequence). In DNA, the CDR3 is TGTGCCAGCAGTCTATCCGGGACTTGGGCATTTTCACCCCTCCACTTT. Its protein is CASSLSGTWAFSPLHF.

The V call is TRBV28, the J call TRBJ1-2, with D possibly being TRBD1 (5 bases). Germline-derived CDR1 and CDR2 are MDHEN and SYDVKM. V was shortened by 6 bases and J by 4 bases, with 18 bases between the two germline ends. The CDR3 runs to 15 residues. The CDR3 sequence is CASSGLAWGSYGYTF. In nucleotides, the CDR3 is TGTGCCAGCAGCGGGCTGGCCTGGGGCAGCTATGGCTACACCTTC.

The gene calls are TRBV6-5 and TRBJ2-7; tentatively, D is TRBD2 (6 bases). V shed 0 bases and J shed 2 bases, with 11 bases lying between them. CDR3 length: 15 amino acids. Germline assignment: CDR1 MNHEY and CDR2 SVGAGI. The CDR3: CASSYSREPPYEQYF. CDR3 DNA: TGTGCCAGCAGTTACTCCCGGGAGCCTCCCTACGAGCAGTACTTC.

The V call is TRBV5-1, the J call TRBJ2-7, with 10 bases lining up with TRBD2. Germline trimming cut 4 bases from V and 2 bases from J; bases unmatched to any gene: 9. The CDR3 is made up of 16 amino acids. The germline CDR1 and CDR2 sequences are SGHRS and YFSETQ. The DNA of the CDR3 is TGCGCCAGCAGCGGACGCACTAGCGGGGATACCTACGAGCAGTACTTC. It is translated as CASSGRTSGDTYEQYF.

The gene calls are TRBV5-1 and TRBJ1-1; TRBD1 agrees at 8 bases. This CDR3 is built from 16 residues. J was trimmed by 0 bases and V by 5 bases; bases with no gene match: 9. The germline V gene encodes CDR1 SGHRS and CDR2 YFSETQ. The CDR3 coding sequence is TGCGCCAGCAGGAAAGATAAGGGACAGGTGAACACTGAAGCTTTCTTT. Protein sequence: CASRKDKGQVNTEAFF. Together with reference TRBV5-1 and TRBJ1-1, the CDR3 gives the full variable domain: KAGVTQTPRYLIKTRGQQVTLSCSPISGHRSVSWYQQTPGQGLQFLFEYFSETQRNKGNFPGRFSGRQFSNSRSEMNVSTLELGDSALYLCASRKDKGQVNTEAFFGQGTRLTVV.

This clone occurred a few times. V usage is TRBV18 and J usage is TRBJ1-3, with TRBD1 matching 7 bases. Germline CDR1 and CDR2: KGHSH and LQKENI. CDR3 length equals 16 residues. The V gene end was trimmed by 6 bases and the J gene end by 3 bases; junction bases not matched to a gene: 11. The CDR3 sequence: CASSSFNTGDGNTIYF. Here the CDR3 DNA reads TGTGCCAGCTCTTCCTTCAACACAGGGGATGGAAACACCATATATTTT. Supplemented by reference TRBV18 and TRBJ1-3, the full variable domain reads NAGVMQNPRHLVRRRGQEARLRCSPMKGHSHVYWYRQLPEEGLKFMVYLQKENIIDESGMPKERFSAEFPKEGPSILRIQQVVRGDSAAYFCASSSFNTGDGNTIYFGEGSWLTVV.

With regard to this clone: This sample also contains other DNA sequences that code for the same CDR3. The V call is TRBV7-8, the J call TRBJ2-7, with TRBD1 matching over 9 bases. Losses at the gene ends were 3 bases for V and 0 bases for J; bases not matched to a gene: 3. The CDR3 length is 15 residues. In germline, CDR1 is SGHVS, CDR2 FQNEAQ. CDR3 in DNA: TGTGCCAGCAGCTTGGGGACAGGGAGCTCCTACGAGCAGTACTTC. Translating it yields CASSLGTGSSYEQYF.

The V and J genes are TRBV6-2 or TRBV6-3 and TRBJ2-7, with D perhaps matching TRBD1 (5 bases). The CDR3 has 14 amino acids. Between the trimmed V and J ends, which lost 7 bases and 3 bases, there was a span of 16 bases. Germline V gives CDR1 MNHEY, CDR2 SVGEGT. This CDR3 is CASNPLSGYYEQYF. The CDR3 DNA reads as TGTGCCAGCAACCCCTTGTCAGGGTACTACGAGCAGTACTTC.

The CDR3 loop is CASRLAGVSYNEQFF. The DNA for the CDR3 is TGTGCCAGCAGACTAGCGGGAGTGTCCTACAATGAGCAGTTCTTC. The chain links TRBV7-6 to TRBJ2-1, with 11 positions matching TRBD2. Trimming took 6 bases from V and 1 from J; bases not matched to a gene: 2. The germline CDR1 and CDR2 sequences are SGHVS and FNYEAQ. The length of the CDR3 is 15 residues.

The V and J genes are TRBV28 and TRBJ2-7; D may be TRBD2 (5 bases). V was pared by 4 bases and J by 0 bases, with 13 bases between. The germline gives CDR1 MDHEN, CDR2 SYDVKM. This CDR3 contains 15 residues. CDR3 sequence: CASSYGLTSSYEQYF. In DNA form, the CDR3 reads TGTGCCAGCAGTTATGGACTCACCAGCTCCTACGAGCAGTACTTC.

This chain links TRBV18 with TRBJ2-7; possible D gene TRBD2, 5 bases. The germline V gene has CDR1 KGHSH and CDR2 LQKENI. Between the trimmed V and J ends, which lost 1 base and 2 bases, there was a span of 6 bases. The CDR3 has 13 residues. The CDR3 DNA reads TGTGCCAGCTCACCACGACTACCCTACGAGCAGTACTTC. Amino acids: CASSPRLPYEQYF.

The CDR3, as DNA: TGTGCCAGCAGCTTGGGGAGCGGGACTTACAATGAGCAGTTCTTC. Protein product: CASSLGSGTYNEQFF. The rearrangement links TRBV5-4 to TRBJ2-1, with 7 bases fitting TRBD2. Per germline, CDR1 SGHNT and CDR2 YYREEE (reference sequence). V gave up 0 bases and J gave up 4 bases; unmatched junction bases: 4. The CDR3 contains 15 residues.

The chain couples TRBV11-1 to TRBJ2-1, with a weak D call TRBD2 (5 bases). V was trimmed by 5 bases and J by 0 bases, leaving 11 bases between them. The CDR3 is made up of 15 amino acids. From germline, CDR1 is SGHAT and CDR2 FQDESV (reference sequence). The CDR3 nucleotides are TGTGCCAGCAGCCCCTCCCGGGACTCCTACAATGAGCAGTTCTTC. Amino acid sequence: CASSPSRDSYNEQFF.

The rearrangement links TRBV12-3 or TRBV12-4 to TRBJ1-5, with 7 bases matching TRBD1. Trimming took 9 bases from V and 4 from J; bases not matched to a gene: 6. This CDR3 comprises 13 residues. CDR3 residues: CASSRGQNQPQHF. Written as DNA, the CDR3 is TGTGCCAGTTCTAGGGGGCAGAATCAGCCCCAGCATTTT.

This clone came up once. The chain employs TRBV24-1 and TRBJ2-5; weak D call: TRBD2 (6 bases). V lost 3 bases to trimming and J lost 5 bases, with 9 bases between them. The CDR3 loop spans 13 amino acids. The V gene's germline CDR1 is KGHDR and CDR2 SFDVKD. The CDR3 DNA sequence: TGTGCCACCAGTGATCCGGGAGAGGAGACCCAGTACTTC. Translating it yields CATSDPGEETQYF.

This sequence joins TRBV5-1 and TRBJ2-1; 8 positions agree with TRBD1. The germline V gene encodes CDR1 SGHRS and CDR2 YFSETQ. The trim removed 4 bases at V and 4 bases at J, leaving 7 bases unmatched. The CDR3 consists of 15 residues. This chain's CDR3 is CASSRQGQDYNEQFF. The CDR3 DNA reads as TGCGCCAGCAGCCGACAGGGACAGGATTACAATGAGCAGTTCTTC.

This clone was seen a handful of times. This chain uses TRBV9 with TRBJ2-1, with D possibly TRBD2 on 7 matching bases. The V end lost 4 bases, the J end lost 2 bases, and 22 bases lay between the germline ends. In germline, CDR1 is SGDLS, CDR2 YYNGEE. This CDR3 has 18 residues. The CDR3 nucleotides are TGTGCCAGCAGCCCAGCCGGGGGCGGGAGCCGCGCCTACAATGAGCAGTTCTTC. Residues: CASSPAGGGSRAYNEQFF.

This CDR3 reads CSASPSGGQMNTEAFF. CDR3 sequence (DNA): TGCAGTGCTAGTCCGTCAGGAGGTCAGATGAACACTGAAGCTTTCTTT. This chain joins TRBV20-1 and TRBJ1-1; no firm D call. This CDR3 region has 16 residues. CDR1 is DFQATT and CDR2 is SNEGSKA in the germline V gene (reference sequence). The germline V and J ends were trimmed by 3 bases and 0 bases, with 17 bases remaining between them.

Only a few counts were recorded for this clone. The chain uses TRBV19 and TRBJ2-1, with 7 nucleotides matching TRBD2. The CDR3 has 16 amino acids. Germline CDR1 reads LNHDA; CDR2 reads SQIVND (reference sequence). V gave up 1 base and J gave up 8 bases; unmatched junction bases: 11. CDR3 nucleotide sequence: TGTGCCAGTAGTATAGCGGGACTACGCTTAGGGTATGAGCAGTTCTTC. This gives the protein CASSIAGLRLGYEQFF.